The 31 T cell receptor beta chains listed next were all sequenced from one sample in a study of regulatory T cells in long-lasting Graves disease. Building of the TCR beta libraries involved iRepertoire HTBI primers and Arm-PCR of CDR3 regions. Each CDR3 protein is one row after TCRdb ran MiXCR on the multiplex PCR reads. Of more than 350,000 distinct CDR3 sequences in the sample, around 20% were seen once. Regarding time point: persistent/refractory GD, antithyroid drugs over 5 years with positive TRAb. RNA isolated from PBMCs was used to make the TCR library. The sequenced sample was peripheral blood mononuclear cells (PBMCs), obtained when the disease was refractory, from a patient treated with antithyroid drugs. These TCRs come from a female donor with Graves disease.

This chain links TRBV4-1 with TRBJ2-7; 9 bases are shared with TRBD2. The CDR3 runs 18 residues. J gave up 3 bases and V 2 bases, and 14 bases lay outside the gene matches. In germline, CDR1 is MGHRA, CDR2 YSYEKL. DNA of the CDR3: TGCGCCAGCAGCCAATCCCTCCCGCTAGCGGGATTCCACTACGAGCAGTACTTC. Its protein product is CASSQSLPLAGFHYEQYF.

The chain carries TRBV3-1 and TRBJ2-2; weak D call: TRBD1 (5 bases). The CDR3 covers 15 residues. Trimming shortened V by 0 bases and J by 8 bases, and 13 bases separated the two germline ends. Germline V gene sequence: CDR1 LGHDT, CDR2 YNNKEL (reference sequence). This CDR3 is CASSQEGRSPGELFF. The DNA of the CDR3 is TGTGCCAGCAGCCAAGAGGGGCGGTCCCCGGGGGAGCTGTTTTTT.

With respect to this clonotype: A single base separates this from a much larger clone, so it may be a read error. The chain recombines TRBV25-1 with TRBJ1-1; D remains ambiguous. Germline V lookup: CDR1 MGHDK, CDR2 SYGVNS. The CDR3 runs to 15 residues. CDR3 sequence: CASSEYSGVGTEASF. CDR3 DNA sequence: TGTGCCAGCAGTGAATATTCGGGCGTTGGCACTGAAGCTTCCTTT.

The V gene is TRBV13, the J gene TRBJ2-7; D not certain. Germline CDR1 reads PRHDT; CDR2 reads FYEKMQ (reference sequence). The CDR3 extends over 13 amino acids. V shed 4 bases and J shed 4 bases, with 11 bases lying between them. The CDR3 DNA follows: TGTGCCAGCAGCTCGGACGCCGCTTACGAGCAGTACTTC. Its translation: CASSSDAAYEQYF.

This clonotype was detected only a few times. The chain recombines TRBV12-3 or TRBV12-4 with TRBJ2-1; TRBD2 agrees at 9 bases. The V and J ends lost 7 bases and 9 bases, in that order; junction bases with no gene match: 7. The CDR3 is 13 residues long. The CDR3 nucleotides are TGTGCCAGCACCCGCGGGACTAGCCTTGAGCAGTTCTTC. It yields the protein CASTRGTSLEQFF.

The chain uses TRBV29-1 and TRBJ1-1; possible D gene TRBD1, 6 bases. Per germline, CDR1 SQVTM and CDR2 ANQGSEA. V lost 5 bases and J lost 3, with 10 bases in between. This CDR3 is 12 amino acids long. In DNA form, the CDR3 reads TGCAGCGTTCGCCCAGGGGACACTGAAGCTTTCTTT. The encoded protein is CSVRPGDTEAFF.

This rearrangement joins TRBV7-7 to TRBJ2-1; 9 bases are shared with TRBD2. The germline V gene encodes CDR1 SSHAT and CDR2 FNYEAQ (reference sequence). The CDR3 is 16 residues long. Unmatched junction bases numbered 10, after V lost 6 bases and J lost 4 bases. CDR3 residues: CASSPGVGLAYNEQFF. DNA of the CDR3: TGTGCCAGCAGTCCGGGAGTAGGACTAGCGTACAATGAGCAGTTCTTC. The variable domain in full, with the rest retrieved from reference TRBV7-7 and TRBJ2-1, is GAGVSQSPRYKVTKRGQDVTLRCDPISSHATLYWYQQALGQGPEFLTYFNYEAQPDKSGLPSDRFSAERPEGSISTLTIQRTEQRDSAMYRCASSPGVGLAYNEQFFGPGTRLTVL.

Only a few counts were recorded for this clonotype. This chain joins TRBV12-3 or TRBV12-4 and TRBJ2-5; 8 nucleotides align to TRBD2. The junction had 13 bases not matched to a gene; V was cut back by 6 bases and J by 7 bases. The CDR3 spans 15 residues. Here the CDR3 reads CASSIGTGLVGTQYF. CDR3 bases: TGTGCCAGCAGCATAGGCACGGGACTAGTGGGGACCCAGTACTTC.

The chain employs TRBV29-1 and TRBJ1-5; the match to TRBD1 covers 9 bases. J lost 7 bases, V lost 6 bases, and 13 bases had no gene match. The CDR3 is 15 amino acids. CDR1 is SQVTM, CDR2 ANQGSEA, per germline. The CDR3 loop reads CSVREGTGLGQPQHF. The CDR3 nucleotides are TGCAGCGTACGCGAGGGGACAGGGCTAGGGCAGCCCCAGCATTTT.

This clonotype was detected ten times or more. The chain couples TRBV12-3 or TRBV12-4 to TRBJ1-1; D uncertain. The CDR3 spans 14 residues. The ends were cut back, 2 bases at V and 1 base at J, with 8 bases in the middle. CDR3 amino acids: CASSLFYGNTEAFF. The CDR3 region has the DNA TGTGCCAGCAGTTTATTCTATGGGAACACTGAAGCTTTCTTT.

In its sample, this clonotype was seen a few times. The chain carries TRBV18 and TRBJ2-7; the D is unclear. V lost 2 bases, J lost 3 bases, and 8 bases lay in between. The CDR3 consists of 13 residues. Germline CDR1 reads KGHSH; CDR2 reads LQKENI. CDR3 loop: CASSPSSHYEQYF. The CDR3 nucleotides read TGTGCCAGCTCACCATCCAGCCACTACGAGCAGTACTTC.

This clonotype occurred a few times. V gene TRBV11-2 combines with J gene TRBJ2-2; D gene unclear. The CDR3 has 15 amino acids. In germline, CDR1 is SGHAT, CDR2 FQNNGV. V lost 1 base, J lost 1 base, and 7 bases lay in between. Here the CDR3 reads CASSLVGVNTGELFF. Here the CDR3 DNA reads TGTGCCAGCAGCTTAGTCGGTGTGAACACCGGGGAGCTGTTTTTT.

This clonotype was seen at least ten times. The rearrangement uses TRBV29-1 and TRBJ2-2, with a possible D match to TRBD1 (5 bases). The CDR3 spans 13 residues. Germline V gene lookup returns CDR1 SQVTM and CDR2 ANQGSEA. V was shortened by 7 bases and J by 0 bases, with 9 bases between the two germline ends. CDR3 region: CSARTTNTGELFF. For the CDR3, the DNA is TGCAGCGCCAGGACAACGAACACCGGGGAGCTGTTTTTT.

The chain carries TRBV7-2 and TRBJ2-7; TRBD2 agrees at 10 bases. This CDR3 comprises 17 residues. The V gene end was trimmed by 5 bases and the J gene end by 0 bases; junction bases not matched to a gene: 10. The germline V gene has CDR1 SGHTA and CDR2 FQGNSA. CDR3 residues: CASSPSARTSGSYEQYF. CDR3 coding DNA: TGTGCCAGCAGCCCCTCAGCCAGGACTAGCGGCTCCTACGAGCAGTACTTC.

The CDR3, as DNA: TGTGCCAGCAGCTATATGACAGGGAGGAACACTGAAGCTTTCTTT. Encoded protein: CASSYMTGRNTEAFF. The chain has TRBV7-2 and TRBJ1-1, with TRBD1 matching 7 bases. Losses at the gene ends were 4 bases for V and 1 base for J; bases not matched to a gene: 6. From germline, CDR1 is SGHTA and CDR2 FQGNSA. The CDR3 covers 15 residues.

This clonotype has a count of ten or more. V usage is TRBV2 and J usage is TRBJ1-4; maybe TRBD1 (6 bases). Germline V gene lookup returns CDR1 SNHLY and CDR2 FYNNEI. V lost 2 bases and J 7 bases, leaving 11 bases between the germline ends. This CDR3 region has 14 residues. CDR3 loop: CASSEQGRFEKLFF. CDR3 in DNA: TGTGCCAGCAGTGAACAGGGGAGATTTGAAAAACTGTTTTTT.

Written as DNA, the CDR3 is TGTGCCAGTAATCTAATGATGGATGAAAAACTGTTTTTT. Translating gives CASNLMMDEKLFF. The chain has TRBV19 and TRBJ1-4, with D uncertain. The CDR3 is 13 amino acids. The germline gives CDR1 LNHDA, CDR2 SQIVND (reference sequence). Trimming shortened V by 7 bases and J by 6 bases, and 12 bases separated the two germline ends.

In its sample, this clonotype was seen a few times. The chain has TRBV18 and TRBJ1-5; D might be TRBD1 (6 bases). Looked up from germline, CDR1 is KGHSH and CDR2 is LQKENI. Trimming took 0 bases from V and 3 from J, leaving 9 bases between them. The CDR3 spans 15 residues. This CDR3 is CASSPPGQNNQPQHF. The CDR3 nucleotides are TGTGCCAGCTCACCACCCGGACAGAACAATCAGCCCCAGCATTTT.

This clonotype was observed at least ten times. V is TRBV6-1 and J is TRBJ1-6; D may be TRBD1 (6 bases). V shed 7 bases and J shed 14 bases, with 21 bases lying between them. This CDR3 region has 14 residues. The V gene's germline CDR1 is MNHNS and CDR2 SASEGT. The CDR3 DNA sequence: TGTGCCAGCATCATCCGGGGGGGGCTGGGGACCCTCCACTTT. Translated, it gives CASIIRGGLGTLHF.

The sample holds many counts of this clonotype. This chain links TRBV2 with TRBJ1-2, with D tentatively TRBD1 (5 bases). The germline gives CDR1 SNHLY, CDR2 FYNNEI. V was shortened by 5 bases and J by 5 bases, with 15 bases between the two germline ends. The CDR3 has 14 amino acids. CDR3 bases: TGTGCCAGCAGTTCGGGACGGCCGGGTTATGGCTACACCTTC. Translated: CASSSGRPGYGYTF.

This clonotype showed up just a few times. The rearrangement links TRBV5-1 to TRBJ2-7, with a possible D match to TRBD2 (5 bases). The V end lost 4 bases, the J end lost 4 bases, and 18 bases lay between the germline ends. Looked up from germline, CDR1 is SGHRS and CDR2 is YFSETQ. The CDR3 consists of 15 residues. CDR3 amino acids: CASSPPGLAGYEQYF. The CDR3 DNA is TGCGCCAGCAGCCCCCCGGGATTAGCTGGATACGAGCAGTACTTC.

The genes are TRBV14 and TRBJ1-2; D remains ambiguous. The CDR3 consists of 16 residues. Germline lookup yields CDR1 SGHDN and CDR2 FVKESK. The V end lost 4 bases, the J end lost 2 bases, and 17 bases lay between the germline ends. CDR3 sequence reads: CASSPRYNSINYGYTF. CDR3 DNA sequence: TGTGCCAGCAGCCCAAGATATAACAGTATCAACTATGGCTACACCTTC. Full variable domain (rest looked up from reference TRBV14 and TRBJ1-2): EAGVTQFPSHSVIEKGQTVTLRCDPISGHDNLYWYRRVMGKEIKFLLHFVKESKQDESGMPNNRFLAERTGGTYSTLKVQPAELEDSGVYFCASSPRYNSINYGYTFGSGTRLTVV.

This clonotype was seen ten or more times. This chain links TRBV7-8 with TRBJ2-7; 8 bases are a match to TRBD2. V dropped 6 bases and J dropped 9; count of bases not matched to a gene: 19. Germline V lookup: CDR1 SGHVS, CDR2 FQNEAQ. CDR3 length: 16 residues. The CDR3 reads CASSKPPGLVQIVQYF. The CDR3 bases are TGTGCCAGCAGTAAACCACCGGGACTAGTCCAAATTGTGCAGTACTTC.

This clonotype was detected many times. The chain carries TRBV28 and TRBJ1-1; D gene uncertain. Germline CDR1 reads MDHEN; CDR2 reads SYDVKM. Trimming pared 6 bases from V and 4 bases from J, leaving 12 bases between. This CDR3 has 13 amino acids. CDR3: CASSLAGSTEAFF. The CDR3 nucleotides read TGTGCCAGCAGCTTAGCAGGCAGCACTGAAGCTTTCTTT.

This clonotype was picked up many times. V gene TRBV11-2 combines with J gene TRBJ2-7; D uncertain. Between the trimmed V and J ends, which lost 3 bases and 1 base, there was a span of 7 bases. The CDR3 loop spans 13 amino acids. In germline, CDR1 is SGHAT, CDR2 FQNNGV. The CDR3 spells CASSFEASYEQYF. Written as DNA, the CDR3 is TGTGCCAGCAGCTTCGAGGCTTCCTACGAGCAGTACTTC.

This clonotype was recorded at least ten times. The chain joins TRBV11-2 to TRBJ1-2, with a weak D call TRBD1 (5 bases). The CDR3 length is 14 residues. Trimming shortened V by 1 base and J by 3 bases, and 9 bases separated the two germline ends. Germline V lookup: CDR1 SGHAT, CDR2 FQNNGV. CDR3 bases: TGTGCCAGCAGCTTAGGCGGAGGGGACTATGGCTACACCTTC. As protein: CASSLGGGDYGYTF.

In this sample, this clonotype turned up many times. V usage is TRBV10-3 and J usage is TRBJ2-5, with TRBD2 identical over 11 bases. The V gene's germline CDR1 is ENHRY and CDR2 SYGVKD. This CDR3 region has 15 residues. Trimming cost V 5 bases and J 0 bases; bases outside gene matches: 2. The CDR3 sequence: CAISSTSGNQETQYF. CDR3 DNA sequence: TGTGCCATCAGTTCGACTAGCGGGAACCAAGAGACCCAGTACTTC.

This clonotype was seen a handful of times. The V gene is TRBV27, the J gene TRBJ2-2; no reliable D call. Germline CDR1 reads MNHEY; CDR2 reads SMNVEV (reference sequence). The CDR3 is 15 amino acids. V dropped 2 bases and J dropped 1 base, with 8 bases sitting between them. CDR3 amino acids: CASSLTRLNTGELFF. The CDR3 DNA reads as TGTGCCAGCAGTTTAACAAGATTGAACACCGGGGAGCTGTTTTTT.

V is TRBV12-3 or TRBV12-4 and J is TRBJ2-7; the match to TRBD2 covers 8 bases. This CDR3 comprises 22 residues. Trimming at V came to 6 bases and at J to 4 bases, leaving 32 bases not matched to a gene. CDR3 loop: CASSQDPAPRASGAGVTYEQYF. The CDR3 DNA follows: TGTGCCAGCAGCCAAGATCCTGCACCCAGAGCGTCGGGAGCGGGAGTTACTTACGAGCAGTACTTC.

This clonotype was seen a few times. The chain uses TRBV7-3 and TRBJ2-1, with TRBD2 matching over 8 bases. The CDR3 runs to 15 residues. Germline V lookup: CDR1 SGHTA, CDR2 FQGTGA. V lost 0 bases to trimming and J lost 4 bases; unmatched junction nucleotides: 2. In nucleotides, the CDR3 is TGTGCCAGCAGCTTAACGGCTAGCGGGTACAATGAGCAGTTCTTC. Translation: CASSLTASGYNEQFF.

This clonotype was detected many times. CDR3 nucleotide sequence: TGTGCCAGCAGTGTTGGAAGGGGAAGCAATCAGCCCCAGCATTTT. Protein product: CASSVGRGSNQPQHF. This chain uses TRBV2 with TRBJ1-5, with D perhaps TRBD1 (5 bases). Germline CDR1 and CDR2: SNHLY and FYNNEI. The CDR3 is 15 amino acids. The ends were cut back, 4 bases at V and 1 base at J, with 11 bases in the middle.